The rows below give T cell receptor beta chains drawn from one sample of a study of shared T cell receptors in the human thymus. TCRdb's table, derived via immunoSEQ multiplex PCR, lists solely in-frame clones and lacks some. The sample has approximately 760,000 clones; over 75% are singletons. The same sample was also used in a study of human thymus T cells.

The sample taken for sequencing was thymocytes. The receptors here all came from a girl in the first two years of life with a congenital heart defect. CDR3s include the opening cysteine and the closing phenylalanine or tryptophan. A D gene is named only where the DNA matches it firmly. Some rows mark clone size as missing; the rest say once, few, many or name a class of expanded clone.

v_call	d_call	j_call	clone_size	cdr3_aa	cdr3_nt
TRBV7-9	NA	TRBJ2-2	NA	CASSLVEDPLYTGELFF	TGTGCCAGCAGCTTAGTAGAGGATCCCCTTTACACCGGGGAGCTGTTTTTT
TRBV28	TRBD1	TRBJ2-7	NA	CASSPREPYRGGPYEQYF	TGTGCCAGCAGCCCTAGGGAGCCGTACAGGGGTGGGCCCTACGAGCAGTACTTC
TRBV4-3	NA	TRBJ1-2	NA	CASSQDEGANYGYTF	TGCGCCAGCAGCCAAGATGAGGGAGCTAACTATGGCTACACCTTC
TRBV28	NA	TRBJ1-1	few	CASSLGSGMNTEAFF	TGTGCCAGCAGTCTGGGTTCGGGGATGAACACTGAAGCTTTCTTT
TRBV5-5	TRBD1	TRBJ1-6	NA	CASSSSRDRFQGNSPLHF	TGTGCCAGCAGCTCGTCCCGGGACAGGTTCCAAGGGAATTCACCCCTCCACTTT
TRBV4-2	TRBD1	TRBJ2-7	few	CASSLGTGRVDEQYF	TGTGCCAGCAGCCTAGGGACAGGGAGAGTCGACGAGCAGTACTTC
TRBV30	TRBD2	TRBJ2-1	NA	CAWRPTSGRYNEQFF	TGTGCCTGGAGGCCGACTAGCGGGCGCTACAATGAGCAGTTCTTC
TRBV20-1	NA	TRBJ1-1	NA	CSALADEAFF	TGCAGTGCCCTGGCGGATGAAGCTTTCTTT
TRBV6-1	TRBD1	TRBJ1-5	NA	CASSEADREGNQPQHF	TGTGCCAGCAGTGAAGCGGACAGGGAGGGCAATCAGCCCCAGCATTTT
TRBV5-1	TRBD2	TRBJ2-7	NA	CASSLGAGGPNGYEQYF	TGCGCCAGCAGCTTGGGAGCGGGGGGGCCAAATGGTTACGAGCAGTACTTC
TRBV5-6	NA	TRBJ1-2	NA	CASCPRRRGYTF	TGTGCCAGCTGCCCGAGGAGACGGGGCTACACCTTC
TRBV20-1	NA	TRBJ2-7	NA	CSARPTNEQYF	TGCAGTGCTAGACCGACAAACGAGCAGTACTTC
TRBV13	TRBD2	TRBJ2-7	NA	CASSSGGERYF	TGTGCCAGCAGCTCGGGGGGTGAGAGGTACTTC
TRBV27	NA	TRBJ2-3	NA	CASSDAGGLTDTQYF	TGTGCCAGCAGTGATGCGGGCGGCCTCACAGATACGCAGTATTTT
TRBV5-4	TRBD1	TRBJ1-1	NA	CASSSDRAFTEAFF	TGTGCCAGCAGCTCCGACAGGGCGTTCACTGAAGCTTTCTTT
TRBV9	TRBD2	TRBJ2-5	NA	CASSARLAGDKETQYF	TGTGCCAGCAGCGCTCGACTAGCGGGGGATAAAGAGACCCAGTACTTC
TRBV2	TRBD1	TRBJ1-4	NA	CASRMNGTGVGQGNEKLFF	TGTGCCAGCAGGATGAATGGGACAGGGGTCGGTCAGGGTAATGAAAAACTGTTTTTT
TRBV7-9	NA	TRBJ1-1	NA	CASRYTRRGSETEAFF	TGTGCCAGCAGATACACGCGCCGGGGGAGCGAGACTGAAGCTTTCTTT
TRBV2	TRBD1	TRBJ2-7	NA	CASIRSGGGVYEQYF	TGTGCCAGCATTAGGTCAGGGGGCGGTGTGTACGAGCAGTACTTC
TRBV6-5	TRBD1	TRBJ2-1	few	CASREQGAENNEQFF	TGTGCCAGCAGAGAACAGGGGGCGGAAAACAATGAGCAGTTCTTC
TRBV28	NA	TRBJ2-3	NA	CASSLQRQASTDTQYF	TGTGCCAGCAGTTTACAGAGACAGGCTAGCACAGATACGCAGTATTTT
TRBV7-2	NA	TRBJ2-7	NA	CASISLAGAEQYF	TGTGCCAGCATCTCTCTGGCGGGGGCCGAGCAGTACTTC
TRBV6-1	NA	TRBJ1-6	NA	CASSEGGGSSYNSPLHF	TGTGCCAGCAGTGAAGGGGGGGGCAGCTCCTATAATTCACCCCTCCACTTT
TRBV4-1	NA	TRBJ1-1	once	CASSQRTRHMNTEAFF	TGCGCCAGCAGCCAAAGGACAAGACACATGAACACTGAAGCTTTCTTT
TRBV15	NA	TRBJ2-5	NA	CATSPLDEGETQYF	TGTGCCACCAGCCCACTCGACGAGGGAGAGACCCAGTACTTC
TRBV10-1	NA	TRBJ2-1	NA	CASSDRAASYNEQFF	TGCGCCAGCAGTGACAGGGCCGCTTCCTACAATGAGCAGTTCTTC
TRBV27	TRBD2	TRBJ2-2	NA	CASISTPGGHTGELFF	TGTGCCAGCATATCAACTCCGGGAGGACACACCGGGGAGCTGTTTTTT
TRBV6-6	NA	TRBJ1-5	few	CASSYSSGANQPQHF	TGTGCCAGCAGTTACTCTTCAGGGGCGAATCAGCCCCAGCATTTT
TRBV5-6	NA	TRBJ2-1	NA	CASSGGLYSYNEQFF	TGTGCCAGCAGCGGGGGACTTTACTCCTACAATGAGCAGTTCTTC
TRBV14	NA	TRBJ1-2	NA	CASSRRANYGYTF	TGTGCCAGCAGCCGGAGGGCTAACTATGGCTACACCTTC
TRBV4-2	NA	TRBJ1-6	NA	CASSQVQNSPLHF	TGTGCCAGCAGCCAAGTACAGAATTCACCCCTCCACTTT
TRBV5-6	NA	TRBJ1-1	NA	CASSEGPQRGTEAFF	TGTGCCAGCAGCGAGGGCCCCCAAAGAGGGACTGAAGCTTTCTTT
TRBV28	NA	TRBJ1-2	few	CASTLGRDDYGYTF	TGTGCCAGCACCTTGGGCAGGGATGACTATGGCTACACCTTC
TRBV4-1	NA	TRBJ1-2	NA	CASSQRGDFNYGYTF	TGCGCCAGCAGCCAACGGGGGGACTTTAACTATGGCTACACCTTC
TRBV14	TRBD2	TRBJ2-1	NA	CASSQPVRGSRENNEQFF	TGTGCCAGCAGCCAACCCGTGCGGGGGTCCAGAGAGAACAATGAGCAGTTCTTC
TRBV27	TRBD1	TRBJ1-2	NA	CASSFSGTGGFYGYTF	TGTGCCAGCAGTTTTTCCGGGACAGGAGGATTCTATGGCTACACCTTC
TRBV15	TRBD1	TRBJ1-1	NA	CATSERARGDSTNTEAFF	TGTGCCACCAGCGAAAGAGCCCGTGGGGACAGCACGAACACTGAAGCTTTCTTT
TRBV4-1	NA	TRBJ2-3	NA	CASSLPVERRGDTQYF	TGCGCCAGCAGCCTCCCGGTAGAGAGGAGGGGAGATACGCAGTATTTT
TRBV15	TRBD2	TRBJ2-3	NA	CATSRVREDHQDTQYF	TGTGCCACCAGCAGAGTACGGGAGGACCATCAGGATACGCAGTATTTT
TRBV5-1	NA	TRBJ1-1	NA	CASSLGGARDGENTEAFF	TGCGCCAGCAGCCTTGGGGGGGCCCGAGACGGGGAGAACACTGAAGCTTTCTTT
TRBV11-2	NA	TRBJ2-4	once	CASSFHSPVAAKNIQYF	TGTGCCAGCAGCTTCCACAGCCCCGTTGCAGCCAAAAACATTCAGTACTTC
TRBV18	NA	TRBJ2-2	NA	CASSPLRNRLPTGELFF	TGTGCCAGCTCACCACTCAGGAACAGGTTGCCCACCGGGGAGCTGTTTTTT
TRBV6-1	TRBD1	TRBJ1-2	NA	CASSEDRGSYYGYTF	TGTGCCAGCAGTGAGGACAGGGGATCCTACTATGGCTACACCTTC
TRBV12-5	TRBD1	TRBJ1-4	NA	CASGSVEGATPNEKLFF	TGTGCTAGTGGTTCGGTTGAGGGGGCGACACCTAATGAAAAACTGTTTTTT
TRBV18	NA	TRBJ1-1	NA	CASSPSGVPGKDTEAFF	TGTGCCAGCTCACCCAGCGGGGTCCCAGGGAAGGACACTGAAGCTTTCTTT
TRBV5-1	TRBD1	TRBJ2-1	NA	CASFMDRGNEQFF	TGCGCCAGCTTTATGGACAGGGGAAATGAGCAGTTCTTC
TRBV7-8	TRBD1	TRBJ1-1	NA	CASTEGALGFSTEAFF	TGTGCCAGCACCGAGGGGGCGTTGGGATTCAGCACTGAAGCTTTCTTT
TRBV28	TRBD1	TRBJ2-7	NA	CASSTCRTGRTYEQYF	TGTGCCAGCAGTACATGTCGGACAGGCCGGACCTACGAGCAGTACTTC
TRBV4-3	TRBD1	TRBJ1-1	NA	CASSQDHVRTGGRNTEAFF	TGCGCCAGCAGCCAAGATCACGTTAGGACAGGGGGCCGAAACACTGAAGCTTTCTTT
TRBV5-6	NA	TRBJ1-1	few	CASSPYTVDSNTEAFF	TGTGCCAGCAGCCCCTATACCGTCGACAGTAACACTGAAGCTTTCTTT
TRBV5-1	TRBD1	TRBJ2-2	NA	CARTQGSGTGELFF	TGCGCCAGGACACAGGGGTCGGGCACCGGGGAGCTGTTTTTT
TRBV2	NA	TRBJ1-1	NA	CASIRIGQPDPSMNTEAFF	TGTGCCAGCATAAGAATCGGACAGCCAGACCCTAGTATGAACACTGAAGCTTTCTTT
TRBV27	TRBD1	TRBJ2-7	NA	CASSGGQGLIREYF	TGTGCCAGCAGTGGAGGACAGGGCCTGATTCGGGAGTACTTC
TRBV5-1	NA	TRBJ1-2	NA	CASSLAGCRGILGYTF	TGCGCCAGCAGCTTGGCCGGGTGCAGGGGCATCTTAGGCTACACCTTC
TRBV13	NA	TRBJ2-1	NA	CASSLRDHRDLSKQFF	TGTGCCAGCAGCTTAAGGGACCACAGGGATTTGAGTAAGCAGTTCTTC
TRBV2	TRBD1	TRBJ2-7	NA	CASSAPLTGDEQYF	TGTGCCAGCAGTGCGCCCTTGACAGGGGACGAGCAGTACTTC
TRBV29-1	NA	TRBJ1-1	NA	CSVEDVAPRSQGGTEAFF	TGCAGCGTTGAAGATGTAGCCCCCAGGTCTCAGGGAGGCACTGAAGCTTTCTTT
TRBV9	TRBD2	TRBJ2-3	NA	CASSEVWGGVADTQYF	TGTGCCAGCAGCGAGGTCTGGGGGGGGGTTGCAGATACGCAGTATTTT
TRBV15	TRBD2	TRBJ2-1	NA	CATSRDDSVVSGGYNEQFF	TGTGCCACCAGCAGAGATGATTCGGTTGTTAGCGGGGGATACAATGAGCAGTTCTTC